This T cell receptor (beta chain) was retrieved from a study of ipilimumab plus nivolumab after autologous stem cell transplantation. The CDR3 runs 15 residues. The V and J ends lost 4 bases and 3 bases respectively, with 16 bases between them. Looked up from germline, CDR1 is SGHRS and CDR2 is YFSETQ. Repertoires were generated with immunoSEQ multiplex PCR, while TCRdb's copy carries only in-frame clones and drops some. The sample has about 43,000 clones; roughly 90% are singletons. This clone is a singleton in its sample. This TCR was recovered from a male donor with multiple myeloma. This sequence joins TRBV5-1 and TRBJ1-2; tentatively, D is TRBD1 (5 bases). Source: PBMCs, taken in a trial of ipilimumab plus nivolumab as post-transplant consolidation. In DNA form, the CDR3 reads TGCGCCAGCAGCCAGACTGGGACCGCGGACTATGGCTACACCTTC. Residues: CASSQTGTADYGYTF.